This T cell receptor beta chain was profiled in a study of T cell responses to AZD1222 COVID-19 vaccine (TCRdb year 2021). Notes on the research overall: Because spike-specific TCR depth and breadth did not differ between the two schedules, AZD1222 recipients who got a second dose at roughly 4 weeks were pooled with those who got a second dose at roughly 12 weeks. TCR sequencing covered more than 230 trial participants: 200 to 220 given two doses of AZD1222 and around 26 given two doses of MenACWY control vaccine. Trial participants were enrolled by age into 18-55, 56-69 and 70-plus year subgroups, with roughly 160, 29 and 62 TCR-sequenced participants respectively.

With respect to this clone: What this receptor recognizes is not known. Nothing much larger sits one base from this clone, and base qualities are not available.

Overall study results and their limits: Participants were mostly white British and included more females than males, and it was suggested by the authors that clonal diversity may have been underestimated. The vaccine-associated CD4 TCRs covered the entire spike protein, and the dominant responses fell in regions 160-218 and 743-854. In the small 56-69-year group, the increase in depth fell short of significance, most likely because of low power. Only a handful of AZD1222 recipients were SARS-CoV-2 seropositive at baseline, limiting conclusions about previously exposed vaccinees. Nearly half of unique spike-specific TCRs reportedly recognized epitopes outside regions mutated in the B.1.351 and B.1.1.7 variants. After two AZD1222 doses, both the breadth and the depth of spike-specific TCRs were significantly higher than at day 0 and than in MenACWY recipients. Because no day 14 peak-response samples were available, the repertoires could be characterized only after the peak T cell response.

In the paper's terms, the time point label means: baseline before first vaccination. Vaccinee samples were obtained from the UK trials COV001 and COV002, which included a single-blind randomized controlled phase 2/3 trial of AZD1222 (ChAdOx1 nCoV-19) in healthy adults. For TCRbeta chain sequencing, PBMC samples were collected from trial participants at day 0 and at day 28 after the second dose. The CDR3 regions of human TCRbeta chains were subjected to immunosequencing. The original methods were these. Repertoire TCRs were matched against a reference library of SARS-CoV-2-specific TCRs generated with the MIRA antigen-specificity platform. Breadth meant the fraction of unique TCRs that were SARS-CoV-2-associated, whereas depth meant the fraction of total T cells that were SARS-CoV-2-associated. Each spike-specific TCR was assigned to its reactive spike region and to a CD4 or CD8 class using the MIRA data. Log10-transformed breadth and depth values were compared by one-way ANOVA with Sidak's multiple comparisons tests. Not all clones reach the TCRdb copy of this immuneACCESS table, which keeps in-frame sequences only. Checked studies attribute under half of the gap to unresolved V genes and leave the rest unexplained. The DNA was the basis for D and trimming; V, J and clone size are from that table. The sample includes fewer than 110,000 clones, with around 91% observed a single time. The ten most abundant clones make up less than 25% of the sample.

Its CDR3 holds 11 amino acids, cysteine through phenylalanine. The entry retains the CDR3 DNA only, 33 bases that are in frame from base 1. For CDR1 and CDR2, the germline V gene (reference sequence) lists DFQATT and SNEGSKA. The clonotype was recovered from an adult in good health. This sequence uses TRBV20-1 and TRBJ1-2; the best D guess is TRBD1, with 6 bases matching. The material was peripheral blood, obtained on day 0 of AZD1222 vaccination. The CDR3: CRAPGDYGYTF. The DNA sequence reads TGCAGAGCTCCAGGGGACTATGGCTACACCTTC.